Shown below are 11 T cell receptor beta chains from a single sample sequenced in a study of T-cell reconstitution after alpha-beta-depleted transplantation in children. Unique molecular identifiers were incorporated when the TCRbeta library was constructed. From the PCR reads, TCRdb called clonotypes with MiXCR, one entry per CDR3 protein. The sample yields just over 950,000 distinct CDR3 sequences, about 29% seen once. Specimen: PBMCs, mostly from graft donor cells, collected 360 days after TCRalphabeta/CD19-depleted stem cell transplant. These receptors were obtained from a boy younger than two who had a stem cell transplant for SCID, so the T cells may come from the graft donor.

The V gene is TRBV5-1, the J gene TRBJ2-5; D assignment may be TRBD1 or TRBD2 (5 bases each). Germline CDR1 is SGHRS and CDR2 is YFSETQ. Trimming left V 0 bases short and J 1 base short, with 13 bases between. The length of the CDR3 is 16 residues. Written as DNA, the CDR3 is TGCGCCAGCAGCTTGGTTGGGGGAGCCCCCCAAGAGACCCAGTACTTC. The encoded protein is CASSLVGGAPQETQYF.

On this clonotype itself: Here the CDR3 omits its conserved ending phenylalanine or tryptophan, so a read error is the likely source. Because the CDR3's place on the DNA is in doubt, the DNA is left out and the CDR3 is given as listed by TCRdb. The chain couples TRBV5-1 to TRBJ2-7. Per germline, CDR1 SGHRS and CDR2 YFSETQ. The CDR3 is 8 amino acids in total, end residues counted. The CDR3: CASSLRIL.

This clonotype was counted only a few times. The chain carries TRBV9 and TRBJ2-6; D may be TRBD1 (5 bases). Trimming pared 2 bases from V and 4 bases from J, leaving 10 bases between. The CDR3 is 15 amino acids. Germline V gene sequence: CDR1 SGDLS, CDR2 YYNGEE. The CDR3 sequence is CASSVRASGANVLTF. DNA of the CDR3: TGTGCCAGCAGCGTCAGGGCATCCGGGGCCAACGTCCTGACTTTC.

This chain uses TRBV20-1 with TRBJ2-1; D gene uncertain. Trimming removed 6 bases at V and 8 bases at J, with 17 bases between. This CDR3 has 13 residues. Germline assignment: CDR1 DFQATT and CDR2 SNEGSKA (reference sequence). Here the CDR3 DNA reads TGCAGTGCCCGGCTTTCTCATGGCGATGAGCAGTTCTTC. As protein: CSARLSHGDEQFF.

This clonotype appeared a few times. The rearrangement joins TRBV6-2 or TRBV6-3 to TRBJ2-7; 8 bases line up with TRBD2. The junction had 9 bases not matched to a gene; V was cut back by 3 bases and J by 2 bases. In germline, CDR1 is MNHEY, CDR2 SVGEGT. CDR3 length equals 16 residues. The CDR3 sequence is CASSYRLAGIPYEQYF. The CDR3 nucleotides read TGTGCCAGCAGTTATCGGCTAGCGGGCATCCCCTACGAGCAGTACTTC.

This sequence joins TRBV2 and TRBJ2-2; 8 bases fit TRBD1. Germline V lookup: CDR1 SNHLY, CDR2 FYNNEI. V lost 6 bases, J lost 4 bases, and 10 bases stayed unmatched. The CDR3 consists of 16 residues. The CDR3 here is CASRRQGKGGTGELFF. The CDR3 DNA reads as TGTGCCAGCAGGCGACAGGGGAAGGGGGGCACCGGGGAGCTGTTTTTT.

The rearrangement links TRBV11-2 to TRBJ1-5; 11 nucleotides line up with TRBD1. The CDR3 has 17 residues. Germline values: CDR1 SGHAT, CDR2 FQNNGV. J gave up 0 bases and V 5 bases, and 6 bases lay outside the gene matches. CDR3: CASSPGTGGYSNQPQHF. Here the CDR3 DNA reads TGTGCCAGCAGCCCCGGGACAGGGGGTTATAGCAATCAGCCCCAGCATTTT.

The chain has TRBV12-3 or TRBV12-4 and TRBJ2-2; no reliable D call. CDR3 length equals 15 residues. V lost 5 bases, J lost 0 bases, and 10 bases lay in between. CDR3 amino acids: CASSQLRPNTGELFF. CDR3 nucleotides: TGTGCCAGCAGTCAACTTCGTCCGAACACCGGGGAGCTGTTTTTT.

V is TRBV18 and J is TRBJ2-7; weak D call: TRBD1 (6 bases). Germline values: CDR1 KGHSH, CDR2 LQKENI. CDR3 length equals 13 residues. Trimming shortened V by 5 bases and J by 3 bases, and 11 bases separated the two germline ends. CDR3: CASSTGINYEQYF. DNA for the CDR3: TGTGCCAGCTCAACAGGGATTAACTACGAGCAGTACTTC. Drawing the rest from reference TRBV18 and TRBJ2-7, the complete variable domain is NAGVMQNPRHLVRRRGQEARLRCSPMKGHSHVYWYRQLPEEGLKFMVYLQKENIIDESGMPKERFSAEFPKEGPSILRIQQVVRGDSAAYFCASSTGINYEQYFGPGTRLTVT.

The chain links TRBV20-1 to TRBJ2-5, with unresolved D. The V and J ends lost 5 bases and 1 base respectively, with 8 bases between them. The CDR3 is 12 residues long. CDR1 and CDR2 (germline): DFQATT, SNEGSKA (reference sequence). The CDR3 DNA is TGCAGTGCTCAAGCGTTCCAAGAGACCCAGTACTTC. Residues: CSAQAFQETQYF.

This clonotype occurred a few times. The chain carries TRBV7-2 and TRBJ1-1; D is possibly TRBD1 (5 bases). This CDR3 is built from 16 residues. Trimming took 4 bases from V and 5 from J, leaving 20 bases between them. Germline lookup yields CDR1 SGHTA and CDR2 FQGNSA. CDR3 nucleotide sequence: TGTGCCAGCAGCTCAGTGTGGACACCCCTGAGGACTGAAGCTTTCTTT. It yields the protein CASSSVWTPLRTEAFF.